This is a list of T cell receptor beta chains from one sample in a study of post-analysis software for immune sequencing data. TCRdb re-analysed the PCR reads in MiXCR, keeping a single row per CDR3 protein. Of fewer than 850,000 distinct CDR3 sequences detected, just under 30% appear once; the ten largest clones hold 0.5% to 0.6%. The material sequenced was blood. These receptors originate from a girl under 18 with multiple sclerosis. Both conserved end residues are part of each CDR3. A D gene is named only where the DNA matches it firmly. A clone size is listed for some rows: how often the clone was seen (once, few, many), or a class if it is expanded.

CDR3aa	CDR3nt	abundance	v_gene	d_gene	j_gene
CASSLLVDQPQHF	TGTGCCAGCAGTTTATTGGTGGATCAGCCCCAGCATTTT	.	TRBV28	.	TRBJ1-5
CASNSPGTPTGELFF	TGCGCCAGCAATTCCCCCGGGACGCCCACCGGGGAGCTGTTTTTT	.	TRBV5-1	.	TRBJ2-2
CASSLVSSTYEQYF	TGTGCCAGCAGCTTAGTCTCCAGCACCTACGAGCAGTACTTC	.	TRBV7-2	.	TRBJ2-7
CASSAVGLNYEQYF	TGTGCCAGCAGCGCCGTCGGTCTGAATTACGAGCAGTACTTC	few	TRBV9	.	TRBJ2-7
CSARDGDSLAGFLWKETQYF	TGCAGTGCTAGAGATGGCGACTCGCTAGCGGGATTTTTGTGGAAAGAGACCCAGTACTTC	.	TRBV20-1	TRBD2	TRBJ2-5
CAIRQGSEQFF	TGTGCCATCAGGCAGGGGAGTGAGCAGTTCTTC	.	TRBV10-3	.	TRBJ2-1
CASSRYPQGTSGRLQDTQYF	TGCGCCAGCAGCCGATACCCCCAAGGGACTAGCGGGAGGTTGCAAGATACGCAGTATTTT	.	TRBV4-3	TRBD2	TRBJ2-3
CASSRDPLGQYF	TGTGCCAGCAGTCGTGACCCTCTCGGGCAGTACTTC	few	TRBV2	.	TRBJ2-5
CASSPPGSLNEKLFF	TGTGCCAGCAGCCCCCCGGGCAGCCTTAATGAAAAACTGTTTTTT	.	TRBV2	.	TRBJ1-4
CSARDLGRTEKLFF	TGCAGTGCTAGAGATCTTGGGCGAACTGAAAAACTGTTTTTT	.	TRBV20-1	.	TRBJ1-4
CSARDPGGGPGLAGGYEQYF	TGCAGTGCTAGAGATCCCGGGGGGGGCCCGGGACTAGCGGGAGGTTACGAGCAGTACTTC	.	TRBV20-1	TRBD2	TRBJ2-7
CASSLSSRAGANVLTF	TGTGCCAGCAGTTTATCATCCAGGGCTGGGGCCAACGTCCTGACTTTC	few	TRBV27	.	TRBJ2-6
CASSEIQGVDTEAFF	TGTGCCAGCAGTGAGATACAGGGGGTAGACACTGAAGCTTTCTTT	.	TRBV28	TRBD1	TRBJ1-1
CASSFVGTHYEQFF	TGTGCCAGCAGTTTTGTGGGGACACATTATGAGCAGTTCTTC	.	TRBV28	.	TRBJ2-1
CASSHDGTSTDTQYF	TGTGCCAGCAGTCACGACGGTACTAGCACAGATACGCAGTATTTT	few	TRBV12-3/TRBV12-4	.	TRBJ2-3
CSAGEMGKGSGDTF	TGCAGTGCTGGCGAAATGGGGAAAGGGTCTGGCGACACCTTC	.	TRBV20-1	.	TRBJ1-2
CASSQTVWEQYF	TGTGCCAGCAGCCAAACGGTTTGGGAGCAGTACTTC	.	TRBV14	.	TRBJ2-7
CASSPGPTSGNYGYTF	TGTGCCAGCAGCCCAGGGCCAACGAGTGGGAACTATGGCTACACCTTC	few	TRBV9	.	TRBJ1-2
CASSPYYDSYNEQVF	TGTGCCAGCAGCCCGTACTACGACTCCTACAATGAGCAGGTCTTC	.	TRBV7-2	.	TRBJ2-1
CASSSMGQGEGYTF	TGTGCCAGCAGCTCGATGGGACAGGGGGAAGGCTACACCTTC	few	TRBV7-9	TRBD1	TRBJ1-2
CASRFRQRNQPQHF	TGTGCCAGTAGGTTTAGACAGCGGAATCAGCCCCAGCATTTT	.	TRBV19	.	TRBJ1-5
CASSSEGGAKTQYF	TGTGCCAGCAGCTCCGAAGGGGGCGCGAAGACCCAGTACTTC	.	TRBV7-2	TRBD1	TRBJ2-5
CASSSSIAPPYNEQFF	TGTGCCAGCAGCTCGTCCATAGCACCACCTTACAATGAGCAGTTCTTC	.	TRBV7-2	.	TRBJ2-1
CASSRTRVTDEQFF	TGTGCCAGCAGTCGGACCCGGGTTACCGATGAGCAGTTCTTC	many	TRBV12-3/TRBV12-4	.	TRBJ2-1
CASRFQTGGTEAFF	TGTGCCAGCAGATTCCAAACAGGGGGGACTGAAGCTTTCTTT	.	TRBV6-5	TRBD1	TRBJ1-1
CASSPQGIGNQPQHF	TGTGCCAGCAGCCCACAGGGTATTGGTAATCAGCCCCAGCATTTT	.	TRBV27	.	TRBJ1-5
CASSLGFGGGQETQYF	TGTGCCAGCAGCTTAGGTTTCGGGGGTGGACAAGAGACCCAGTACTTC	.	TRBV7-2	.	TRBJ2-5
CATSSRQTSNYGYTF	TGTGCCACCAGCAGTAGACAGACGTCTAACTATGGCTACACCTTC	.	TRBV15	.	TRBJ1-2
CASRRMRQGGGAFF	TGTGCCAGCAGACGCATGAGACAGGGCGGGGGAGCTTTCTTT	.	TRBV6-5	TRBD1	TRBJ1-1
CSASGVEAFF	TGCAGTGCTAGCGGGGTTGAAGCTTTCTTT	.	TRBV20-1	.	TRBJ1-1
CASSPGHPPHEQYF	TGTGCCAGCAGCCCGGGACACCCGCCCCACGAGCAGTACTTC	few	TRBV28	.	TRBJ2-7
CATSRDGKAYEKLVF	TGTGCCACCAGCAGAGATGGGAAAGCCTATGAAAAACTGGTTTTT	.	TRBV15	.	TRBJ1-4
CSARMRQGAGEQYF	TGCAGTGCTCGGATGCGACAGGGGGCAGGGGAGCAGTACTTC	few	TRBV20-1	TRBD1	TRBJ2-7
CASRNTYEQYF	TGTGCCAGCAGGAACACCTACGAGCAGTACTTC	many	TRBV27	.	TRBJ2-7
CASSLARTAPYEQYF	TGCGCCAGCAGCTTGGCCCGGACAGCACCCTACGAGCAGTACTTC	many	TRBV5-1	.	TRBJ2-7
CASSEDRNEQFF	TGTGCCAGCAGTGAAGACCGAAATGAGCAGTTCTTC	.	TRBV6-1	.	TRBJ2-1
CASSLVPGNPEAFF	TGCGCCAGCAGCTTGGTCCCAGGGAACCCTGAAGCTTTCTTT	many	TRBV5-1	.	TRBJ1-1
CASTAARSWRDRGDGYTF	TGTGCCAGCACGGCCGCAAGGAGTTGGCGGGACAGGGGGGATGGCTACACCTTC	.	TRBV27	TRBD1	TRBJ1-2
CASSLELGGTSEGKNIQYF	TGTGCCAGCAGTTTAGAGCTCGGGGGGACTAGCGAGGGCAAAAACATTCAGTACTTC	.	TRBV12-3/TRBV12-4	TRBD2	TRBJ2-4
CATSDLRQGWETQYF	TGTGCCACCAGTGATTTGCGGCAGGGATGGGAGACCCAGTACTTC	few	TRBV24-1	.	TRBJ2-5
CASSLVGGSTTEQYF	TGTGCCAGCAGCTTAGTGGGCGGGAGTACGACCGAGCAGTACTTC	few	TRBV7-2	TRBD2	TRBJ2-7
CAIGLAGADEQFF	TGTGCCATCGGGCTAGCGGGGGCGGATGAGCAGTTCTTC	few	TRBV10-3	TRBD2	TRBJ2-1
CASAASGARQPQHF	TGTGCCAGCGCCGCATCAGGGGCTCGGCAGCCCCAGCATTTT	few	TRBV2	.	TRBJ1-5
CSVEIVGRVGTQYF	TGCAGCGTTGAGATTGTGGGGAGGGTTGGGACCCAGTACTTC	.	TRBV29-1	TRBD2	TRBJ2-5
CANHAYQAWGVIEQFF	TGTGCCAACCACGCCTACCAAGCGTGGGGGGTAATAGAGCAGTTCTTC	few	TRBV6-6	.	TRBJ2-1
CASKRGESEKLFF	TGTGCCAGCAAGAGAGGGGAGAGTGAAAAACTGTTTTTT	many	TRBV25-1	.	TRBJ1-4
CSASLGQGAFNEQFF	TGCAGTGCTAGCCTGGGACAGGGGGCCTTTAATGAGCAGTTCTTC	.	TRBV20-1	TRBD1	TRBJ2-1
CASSLGLVGGEQYF	TGTGCCAGCAGCTTAGGACTAGTAGGTGGCGAGCAGTACTTC	.	TRBV7-2	.	TRBJ2-7
CSASNLAGGFGEQYF	TGCAGTGCTAGTAACTTAGCAGGGGGATTTGGTGAGCAGTACTTC	.	TRBV20-1	TRBD1	TRBJ2-5
CSARDYRDLAKNIQYF	TGCAGTGCTAGAGATTACCGGGATTTAGCCAAAAACATTCAGTACTTC	.	TRBV20-1	.	TRBJ2-4
CSARTHFRGGSNEQFF	TGCAGTGCAAGAACACACTTCCGGGGGGGCAGCAATGAGCAGTTCTTC	few	TRBV20-1	TRBD2	TRBJ2-1
CASRSEHNQPQHF	TGCGCCAGCCGATCGGAGCACAATCAGCCCCAGCATTTT	.	TRBV5-1	.	TRBJ1-5
CASSQVSTASGDTQYF	TGCGCCAGCAGCCAAGTATCAACAGCCAGCGGCGATACGCAGTATTTT	few	TRBV4-1	.	TRBJ2-3
CASSLGQWQETQYF	TGTGCCAGCAGCCTGGGACAGTGGCAAGAGACCCAGTACTTC	.	TRBV5-6	TRBD1	TRBJ2-5
CASSPTDRGNEKLFF	TGTGCCAGCTCACCGACGGACAGGGGGAATGAAAAACTGTTTTTT	few	TRBV18	TRBD1	TRBJ1-4
CAISGVRARDTQYF	TGTGCCATCAGTGGGGTTAGGGCCCGAGATACGCAGTATTTT	few	TRBV10-3	.	TRBJ2-3
CASSYQRLAGVMEQFF	TGTGCCAGCAGTTACCAGAGACTAGCGGGCGTAATGGAGCAGTTCTTC	.	TRBV6-5	TRBD2	TRBJ2-1
CASRGRVDQPQHF	TGTGCCAGCCGAGGACGGGTAGATCAGCCCCAGCATTTT	.	TRBV6-2/TRBV6-3	.	TRBJ1-5
CSASPAGGYNEQFF	TGCAGTGCTAGTCCAGCGGGGGGGTACAATGAGCAGTTCTTC	.	TRBV20-1	TRBD2	TRBJ2-1